This TCR beta chain was obtained from a study of cytomegalovirus exposure and HLA in healthy donors. This clone showed up just a few times. 13 Jbeta primers and 60 Vbeta primers were used for the PCR. Some clones are missing from TCRdb's copy, which holds only in-frame ones; the method was immunoSEQ multiplex PCR. The table has about 120,000 clones, roughly a tenth seen once. There are 19 residues in the CDR3. V lost 0 bases to trimming and J lost 5 bases, with 26 bases between them. Germline V lookup: CDR1 SGHRS, CDR2 YFSETQ. The V gene is TRBV5-1, the J gene TRBJ2-5, with D possibly matching TRBD1 (6 bases). This TCR came from a woman between 18 and 30 years old in good health and CMV-seropositive. The sequenced sample was PBMCs. CDR3 sequence reads: CASSLGQARGMIFRETQYF. The CDR3 DNA reads TGCGCCAGCAGCTTGGGACAGGCCCGGGGCATGATATTCAGGGAGACCCAGTACTTC.